The source of this T cell receptor beta chain is a study of blood T cell repertoires in COVID-19. Study background: From the United States, Italy and Spain came samples of acute and convalescent COVID-19.

As processed by the authors: Amplification of reference gene primers was used by the study to estimate nucleated cell counts. Profiling relied on immunoSEQ multiplex PCR, and the TCRdb table lists in-frame clones only, not all of them. The V and J calls and clone size come from that table; D and trimming were worked out from the DNA. The table shows roughly 440,000 clones, with around 89% occurring only once. Germline V lookup: CDR1 MNHEY, CDR2 SVGAGI. CDR3 length equals 14 residues. Germline trimming cut 7 bases from V and 5 bases from J; bases unmatched to any gene: 11. The TCR was taken from a woman aged 50 to 65 with COVID-19, enrolled during active disease. V and J are TRBV6-5 and TRBJ2-7; 7 bases agree with TRBD1. The specimen sequenced was peripheral blood. CDR3 protein: CASKGAAISHEQYF. CDR3 DNA sequence: TGTGCCAGCAAGGGGGCAGCTATTAGCCACGAGCAGTACTTC.